A single sample is the source of the 9 T cell receptor beta chains below, sequenced in a study of shared clonotypes between healthy human individuals. Profiling relied on immunoSEQ multiplex PCR, and the TCRdb table lists in-frame clones only, not all of them. The sample shows some 1.5 million clones, around 98% of them seen only once. The specimen sequenced was naive CD4+ T cells sorted from blood. Stated subset: CD45RA+ positively selected. These receptors were collected from a man younger than 40 in good health.

The V call is TRBV5-1, the J call TRBJ1-4; the match to TRBD1 covers 7 bases. Looked up from germline, CDR1 is SGHRS and CDR2 is YFSETQ. CDR3 length equals 15 residues. J was trimmed by 8 bases and V by 0 bases; bases with no gene match: 7. The CDR3 DNA sequence: TGCGCCAGCAGCTTGGTGGGGACAGTGAACGAAAAACTGTTTTTT. It yields the protein CASSLVGTVNEKLFF.

The chain employs TRBV7-3 and TRBJ2-3; D gene ambiguous. The CDR3 is 15 residues long. The germline gives CDR1 SGHTA, CDR2 FQGTGA. The V and J ends lost 3 bases and 1 base respectively, with 11 bases between them. CDR3 in DNA: TGTGCCAGCAGCTTCCTGGAGTCCGGCACAGATACGCAGTATTTT. Translated: CASSFLESGTDTQYF.

The chain carries TRBV20-1 and TRBJ2-7; D is undetermined. V gave up 6 bases and J gave up 6 bases, with 12 bases separating them. From germline, CDR1 is DFQATT and CDR2 SNEGSKA (reference sequence). The CDR3 covers 11 residues. The CDR3 reads CSARTPSEQYF. DNA of the CDR3: TGCAGTGCGAGAACTCCGAGCGAGCAGTACTTC.

The J gene is TRBJ2-7, the V gene TRBV6-1, with D unclear. The CDR3 has 9 residues. V lost 6 bases, J lost 13 bases, and 10 bases lay in between. The germline CDR1 and CDR2 sequences are MNHNS and SASEGT. CDR3 protein: CASRNHHYF. For the CDR3, the DNA is TGTGCCAGCAGGAATCACCATTACTTC.

The rearrangement joins TRBV28 to TRBJ2-5; D remains unclear. The CDR3 covers 13 residues. The V gene's germline CDR1 is MDHEN and CDR2 SYDVKM. V was cut by 8 bases and J by 2 bases, with 12 bases left in between. This CDR3 reads CASHPGDQETQYF. In DNA, the CDR3 is TGTGCCAGCCACCCAGGAGATCAAGAGACCCAGTACTTC.

The rearrangement uses TRBV28 and TRBJ2-5; perhaps TRBD2 as D (6 bases). Germline CDR1 MDHEN, CDR2 SYDVKM. This CDR3 is built from 16 residues. V was pared by 4 bases and J by 3 bases, with 18 bases between. For the CDR3, the DNA is TGTGCCAGCAGTTCCCCGGGGAGGCAGGTTAAAGAGACCCAGTACTTC. Residues: CASSSPGRQVKETQYF.

The genes are TRBV7-2 and TRBJ2-5; TRBD2 might be the D (7 bases). The germline V gene encodes CDR1 SGHTA and CDR2 FQGNSA. The V gene lost 6 bases and the J gene lost 4 bases, with 15 bases spanning the gap. This CDR3 spans 14 amino acids. This chain's CDR3 is CASSIAGRGETQYF. CDR3 DNA: TGTGCCAGCAGTATAGCGGGCAGGGGAGAGACCCAGTACTTC.

The J gene is TRBJ2-3, the V gene TRBV7-9; possible D gene TRBD2, 5 bases. The CDR3 contains 16 residues. Trimming removed 5 bases at V and 0 bases at J, with 15 bases between. Germline values: CDR1 SEHNR, CDR2 FQNEAQ (reference sequence). The CDR3 spells CASSRRQADSTDTQYF. CDR3 nucleotide sequence: TGTGCCAGCAGCAGACGCCAAGCGGATAGCACAGATACGCAGTATTTT.

Details on this clone: Other DNA sequences in the same sample also yield this CDR3. The genes are TRBV28 and TRBJ1-5, with 8 positions matching TRBD1. CDR1 MDHEN and CDR2 SYDVKM come from the germline V gene. The V segment lost 6 bases and the J segment 10 bases; nucleotides outside the gene matches: 2. This CDR3 has 11 amino acids. The CDR3 nucleotides read TGTGCCAGCAGCCCAGGGGGCCCCCAGCATTTT. It codes for CASSPGGPQHF.